This T cell receptor beta chain was sequenced for a study of T cell repertoires in cytomegalovirus infection. The study's findings and limits: The ex vivo response showed dominance by HLA-C-restricted CMV-specific TCR beta clonotypes. Public TCR beta family frequency separated CMV-and-HLA carriers, including in an independent cohort.

Turning to this clonotype: Antigen unknown. The junction shows a germline mismatch at one end, possibly a read error.

TCRdb analysed the reads with MiXCR anew, one entry per CDR3 protein. The table lists around 290,000 distinct CDR3 sequences, roughly 26% of them singletons, with roughly 13% in the top ten. Germline V gene lookup returns CDR1 WNHNN and CDR2 SYGVQD (reference sequence). This CDR3 region has 17 residues. This clonotype was obtained from a human donor in good health (CMV status not recorded). Some clones in this sample may be carry-over from other donors' samples. The sample was PBMCs. The rearrangement uses TRBV10-1 and TRBJ1-5; weak D call: TRBD1 (5 bases). As DNA, the CDR3 is TGCGCCAGCAGTGAGTCGACATTGGGGGACCGCAATGAGCCCCAGCATTTT. This codes for CASSESTLGDRNEPQHF.